A selection of T cell receptor beta chains follows, all from one sample in a study of T cells in Graves' hyperthyroidism and ophthalmopathy. MiXCR, run by TCRdb on the multiplex PCR reads, gives a single entry per CDR3 protein. The profile shows about 380,000 distinct CDR3 sequences, approximately 17% of them singletons. The sample was blood. The receptor source for this set is a man aged 18 to 29 with Graves' ophthalmopathy. CDR3s include the opening cysteine and the closing phenylalanine or tryptophan. The order of the fields is V gene, J gene, CDR3 protein.

TRBV3-1	TRBJ1-2	CASSLAGGVGYTF
TRBV7-2	TRBJ2-1	CASSLVAGASYNEQFF
TRBV27	TRBJ1-5	CASSFLGTGGVSNQPQHF
TRBV19	TRBJ1-6	CASSPTALGSPLHF
TRBV24-1	TRBJ1-5	CATSDRSNQPQHF
TRBV7-8	TRBJ1-4	CASSLGGAFGEKLFF
TRBV9	TRBJ2-1	CASSVEAGTGTRNEQFF
TRBV4-1	TRBJ2-2	CASSPLWLAGGRDTGELFF
TRBV20-1	TRBJ1-2	CSASEGQGSGYTF
TRBV20-1	TRBJ1-1	CSATKAGANTEAFF
TRBV20-1	TRBJ1-6	CSARDSDPRKNNSPLHF
TRBV11-2	TRBJ2-4	CASWDKAKNIQYF
TRBV20-1	TRBJ2-7	CSAGGLAGGPNEQYF
TRBV28	TRBJ2-7	CASSLGFTYEQYF
TRBV7-9	TRBJ2-5	CASSEQGARYQETQYF
TRBV20-1	TRBJ1-1	CSARTGNTNTEAFF
TRBV29-1	TRBJ1-1	CSVSDRGRFEAFF
TRBV12-3/TRBV12-4	TRBJ2-1	CASRHDSTSGFSYNEQFF
TRBV18	TRBJ1-1	CASSPTGMNTEAFF
TRBV13	TRBJ1-4	CASRGENEKLFF
TRBV11-2	TRBJ2-7	CASSLSSSSNYEQYF
TRBV2	TRBJ2-2	CASSRGGNTGELFF
TRBV27	TRBJ1-1	CASGRGLFTEAFF
TRBV11-2	TRBJ2-1	CASSFDRLSYNEQFF
TRBV29-1	TRBJ2-2	CSAGTSGGVWTGELFF
TRBV5-1	TRBJ2-1	CASSLDSSYNEQFF
TRBV9	TRBJ2-3	CASSEGPPGGTDTQYF
TRBV6-5	TRBJ1-2	CASSYSSTGDGYTF
TRBV3-1	TRBJ1-1	CASSYQFEAFF
TRBV7-9	TRBJ2-5	CASSLGGPKETQYF
TRBV9	TRBJ2-7	CASSPRGRGGFEQYF
TRBV29-1	TRBJ2-5	CSVRGRLTETQYF
TRBV27	TRBJ1-1	CASSLSPGAGTEAFF
TRBV12-5	TRBJ1-5	CASSTGDLNQPQHF
TRBV28	TRBJ1-4	CASSDTGGITNEKLFF
TRBV18	TRBJ1-2	CASSRADPVGGYTF
TRBV9	TRBJ2-7	CASSAAPGDYSYEQYF
TRBV2	TRBJ1-2	CASSDRIKGYTF
TRBV24-1	TRBJ2-1	CATSDTQTGLGGYNEQFF
TRBV30	TRBJ1-1	CAWTIGQGGTEAFF
TRBV7-3	TRBJ1-2	CASSPGPGKLYGYTF
TRBV2	TRBJ2-7	CASSGGQGLREQYF
TRBV6-1	TRBJ2-3	CASGRLAGGPDTQYF
TRBV24-1	TRBJ2-7	CATSDPRDISPYEQYF
TRBV28	TRBJ1-5	CASSLGRSQPQHF
TRBV6-1	TRBJ1-5	CASSYKGAGDNQPQHF